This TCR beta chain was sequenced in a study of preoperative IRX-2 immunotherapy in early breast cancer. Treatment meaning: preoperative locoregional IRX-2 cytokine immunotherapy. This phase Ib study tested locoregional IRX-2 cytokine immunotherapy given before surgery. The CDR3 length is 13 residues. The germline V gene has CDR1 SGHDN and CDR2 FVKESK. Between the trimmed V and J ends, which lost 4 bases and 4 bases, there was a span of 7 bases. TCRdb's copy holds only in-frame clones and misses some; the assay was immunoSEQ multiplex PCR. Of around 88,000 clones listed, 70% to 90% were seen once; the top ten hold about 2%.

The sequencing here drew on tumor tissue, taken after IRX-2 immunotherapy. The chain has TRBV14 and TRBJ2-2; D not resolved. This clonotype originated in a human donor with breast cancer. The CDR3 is CASSRLSTGELFF. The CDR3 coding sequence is TGTGCCAGCAGCCGCCTTAGCACCGGGGAGCTGTTTTTT.